The 21 T cell receptor beta chains below all came from one sample that was sequenced in a study of T cells in Graves' hyperthyroidism and ophthalmopathy. Amplification targeted TCR beta CDR3 regions from RNA transcripts. First-round RT-PCR targeting the TCR CDR3 was performed with the HTBI primer set. Via MiXCR, TCRdb re-called the multiplex PCR reads, giving one row per CDR3 protein. The profile shows 600,000 to 700,000 distinct CDR3 sequences, 14% to 15% of them singletons. Sequencing was carried out using blood. These receptors all come from a woman aged 35 to 49 with Graves' ophthalmopathy.

V usage is TRBV29-1 and J usage is TRBJ1-2; perhaps TRBD1 as D (5 bases). V shed 3 bases and J shed 6 bases, with 8 bases lying between them. Germline loops: CDR1 SQVTM, CDR2 ANQGSEA. This CDR3 is 11 amino acids long. This CDR3 is CSVEQGDGYTF. In DNA, the CDR3 is TGCAGCGTTGAGCAGGGAGATGGCTACACCTTC.

The chain has TRBV7-2 and TRBJ2-7; no clear D gene. V was clipped by 5 bases and J by 3 bases, with 14 bases between them. CDR1 SGHTA and CDR2 FQGNSA come from the germline V gene. The CDR3 loop spans 14 amino acids. CDR3 sequence (DNA): TGTGCCAGCAGCCCGCAGGATGGCTACTACGAGCAGTACTTC. It yields the protein CASSPQDGYYEQYF.

The sample holds many counts of this clonotype. The chain has TRBV20-1 and TRBJ2-7; 9 bases agree with TRBD1. V lost 6 bases, J lost 2 bases, and 11 bases stayed unmatched. Germline-derived CDR1 and CDR2 are DFQATT and SNEGSKA (reference sequence). The CDR3 covers 15 residues. The DNA for the CDR3 is TGCAGTGCCCGGGGAGGGACAGGGTCTACCTACGAGCAGTACTTC. It translates to CSARGGTGSTYEQYF.

Notes on this clonotype: This may come from a read error, since a much larger clone is one base off. The V call is TRBV28, the J call TRBJ2-7, with 9 bases matching TRBD1. This CDR3 is 15 amino acids long. Per germline, CDR1 MDHEN and CDR2 SYDVKM. V lost 6 bases to trimming and J lost 3 bases; unmatched junction nucleotides: 9. CDR3 amino acids: CASSGRGTGIYEQYF. CDR3 in DNA: TGTGCCAGCAGCGGCCGCGGGACAGGGATCTACGAGCAGTACTTC.

This clonotype was detected many times. V gene TRBV29-1 combines with J gene TRBJ2-7, with D unclear. Germline V gene sequence: CDR1 SQVTM, CDR2 ANQGSEA. V was pared by 0 bases and J by 6 bases, with 18 bases between. This CDR3 region has 15 residues. The CDR3 here is CSVEDRKRPSREQYF. Written as DNA, the CDR3 is TGCAGCGTTGAAGATCGTAAGAGACCCTCCCGCGAGCAGTACTTC.

This clonotype was counted ten times or more. This chain connects TRBV6-1 to TRBJ1-2; tentatively, D is TRBD1 (5 bases). CDR3 size: 15 residues. Germline assignment: CDR1 MNHNS and CDR2 SASEGT. Deletions cut 4 bases from V and 6 bases from J, with 18 bases between. The CDR3 region is CASSGRWGAYDGYTF. The CDR3 DNA reads TGTGCCAGCAGTGGAAGGTGGGGCGCCTACGATGGCTACACCTTC.

This clonotype was recorded many times. V gene TRBV7-9 combines with J gene TRBJ2-5, with D possibly matching TRBD1 (6 bases). CDR3 length equals 15 residues. With 3 bases removed from V and 0 bases from J, the gap between germline ends came to 11 bases. Germline-derived CDR1 and CDR2 are SEHNR and FQNEAQ (reference sequence). The CDR3 DNA reads TGTGCCAGCAGCTTCAAATGGACAGACCAAGAGACCCAGTACTTC. Its protein product is CASSFKWTDQETQYF.

The chain is built from TRBV15 and TRBJ1-3; possibly TRBD1 for D (6 bases). The ends were cut back, 8 bases at V and 0 bases at J, with 8 bases in the middle. Per germline, CDR1 LNHNV and CDR2 YYDKDF (reference sequence). The CDR3 covers 13 residues. CDR3 coding DNA: TGTGCCACCCAACAGGGCTCTGGAAACACCATATATTTT. It codes for CATQQGSGNTIYF.

This clonotype was detected many times. The CDR3 DNA is TGTGCCAGCAGTGCGTCTGTTAGGGTCTCTGGAAACACCATATATTTT. Protein: CASSASVRVSGNTIYF. The gene calls are TRBV6-1 and TRBJ1-3; D is undetermined. Germline assignment: CDR1 MNHNS and CDR2 SASEGT. The CDR3 consists of 16 residues. The germline V and J ends were trimmed by 4 bases and 0 bases, with 13 bases remaining between them.

This clonotype showed up many times. The chain joins TRBV19 to TRBJ1-2; 9 nucleotides line up with TRBD1. Losses at the gene ends were 4 bases for V and 8 bases for J; bases not matched to a gene: 11. The CDR3 runs 15 residues. Germline lookup yields CDR1 LNHDA and CDR2 SQIVND (reference sequence). CDR3 sequence: CASSNMRTGVGGYTF. The CDR3 DNA follows: TGTGCCAGTAGTAATATGAGGACAGGGGTGGGCGGCTACACCTTC.

At least ten counts were recorded for this clonotype. The chain carries TRBV6-2 or TRBV6-3 and TRBJ1-5; unclear D gene. V lost 6 bases to trimming and J lost 5 bases, with 8 bases between them. CDR1 and CDR2 from the germline V gene are MNHEY and SVGEGT. The CDR3 contains 12 residues. CDR3 DNA: TGTGCCAGCAGCTTGGGGTATCAGCCCCAGCATTTT. Translation gives CASSLGYQPQHF.

This clonotype occurred many times. This chain's CDR3 is CSVGGGQTGSGYTF. The CDR3 coding sequence is TGCAGCGTTGGAGGGGGACAGACCGGTAGTGGCTACACCTTC. The rearrangement links TRBV29-1 to TRBJ1-2; 7 nucleotides match TRBD1. Trimming took 4 bases from V and 7 from J; bases not matched to a gene: 12. The CDR3 spans 14 residues. The germline V gene has CDR1 SQVTM and CDR2 ANQGSEA.

The chain couples TRBV3-1 to TRBJ2-7; no clear D. The CDR3 contains 14 residues. The germline V gene encodes CDR1 LGHDT and CDR2 YNNKEL (reference sequence). Trimming pared 0 bases from V and 0 bases from J, leaving 6 bases between. The CDR3 sequence is CASSQDWFSYEQYF. The CDR3 DNA reads TGTGCCAGCAGCCAAGATTGGTTCTCCTACGAGCAGTACTTC.

This clonotype was detected only a few times. This chain uses TRBV27 with TRBJ2-7; 13 bases agree with TRBD2. The germline gives CDR1 MNHEY, CDR2 SMNVEV (reference sequence). The junction had 6 bases not matched to a gene; V was cut back by 6 bases and J by 4 bases. CDR3 length: 15 residues. CDR3 sequence: CASSRLAGGSYEQYF. DNA of the CDR3: TGTGCCAGCAGCAGACTAGCGGGAGGAAGTTACGAGCAGTACTTC.

This clonotype was seen many times. This rearrangement joins TRBV27 to TRBJ1-1; possible D gene TRBD1, 6 bases. This CDR3 region has 14 residues. The V gene lost 0 bases and the J gene lost 9 bases, with 14 bases spanning the gap. The V gene's germline CDR1 is MNHEY and CDR2 SMNVEV (reference sequence). The CDR3 nucleotides read TGTGCCAGCAGTTTATCGGGGGGCAAGATGAAAGCTTTCTTT. The encoded protein is CASSLSGGKMKAFF.

This clonotype came up many times. The chain joins TRBV19 to TRBJ1-5; D remains ambiguous. Germline loops: CDR1 LNHDA, CDR2 SQIVND (reference sequence). Trimming removed 6 bases from V and 4 bases from J, with 13 bases in between. The length of the CDR3 is 14 residues. The CDR3 sequence: CASRSGPRNQPQHF. In DNA form, the CDR3 reads TGTGCCAGTAGGAGTGGACCCCGTAATCAGCCCCAGCATTTT.

The table lists this clonotype with a few counts. The chain combines TRBV4-1 with TRBJ1-1; D is unresolved. This CDR3 region has 13 residues. Trimming shortened V by 1 base and J by 6 bases, and 9 bases separated the two germline ends. Germline CDR1 MGHRA, CDR2 YSYEKL. The CDR3 DNA follows: TGCGCCAGCAGCCAAGCTTCGTCGGCTGAAGCTTTCTTT. This translates into CASSQASSAEAFF.

The chain links TRBV28 to TRBJ2-7, with D possibly called TRBD1 or TRBD2 (5 bases each). Germline CDR1 is MDHEN and CDR2 is SYDVKM. The V gene lost 6 bases and the J gene lost 0 bases, with 12 bases spanning the gap. The CDR3 spans 14 residues. CDR3 sequence: CASRGEFSSYEQYF. CDR3 sequence (DNA): TGTGCCAGCAGGGGGGAGTTTTCCTCCTACGAGCAGTACTTC.

This clonotype was counted at least ten times. The V call is TRBV20-1, the J call TRBJ1-1, with TRBD1 matching 8 bases. The CDR3 has 13 residues. Germline values: CDR1 DFQATT, CDR2 SNEGSKA (reference sequence). V was pared by 4 bases and J by 5 bases, with 6 bases of the junction left unmatched. This chain's CDR3 is CSAKTGAVTEAFF. The DNA for the CDR3 is TGCAGTGCTAAGACAGGGGCTGTTACTGAAGCTTTCTTT.

In this sample, this clonotype turned up a few times. The chain employs TRBV6-2 or TRBV6-3 and TRBJ1-1, with D possibly being TRBD1 (5 bases). Trimming stripped 4 bases from V and 4 bases from J, with 13 bases between. This CDR3 spans 14 amino acids. The germline gives CDR1 MNHEY, CDR2 SVGEGT. The CDR3 coding sequence is TGTGCCAGCAGTTCCTCGACAGTGGGCACTGAAGCTTTCTTT. Its protein product is CASSSSTVGTEAFF.

This clonotype was detected ten times or more. This CDR3 reads CATSDTTDRDIQYF. DNA of the CDR3: TGTGCCACCAGTGATACTACGGACAGGGACATTCAGTACTTC. This chain connects TRBV24-1 to TRBJ2-4; TRBD1 aligns across 8 bases. CDR3 length: 14 residues. Germline V gives CDR1 KGHDR, CDR2 SFDVKD. The V and J ends lost 3 bases and 8 bases, in that order; junction bases with no gene match: 5.